A single sample gave rise to the 3 T cell receptor beta chains below, sequenced in a study of blood T cell repertoires in COVID-19. The table came from immunoSEQ multiplex PCR; TCRdb's copy has only in-frame clones and leaves some out. This sample has 250,000 to 350,000 clones, with around 90% found just once. The material sequenced was peripheral blood. The receptors were sampled from a woman aged 50 to 60 who had recovered from COVID-19.

The gene calls are TRBV28 and TRBJ2-2, with 7 positions matching TRBD1. CDR1 and CDR2 (germline): MDHEN, SYDVKM. Unmatched junction bases numbered 7, after V lost 6 bases and J lost 6 bases. CDR3 length equals 14 residues. For the CDR3, the DNA is TGTGCCAGCAGACTACAGGGGCGGGCCGGGGAGCTGTTTTTT. It translates to CASRLQGRAGELFF.

V gene TRBV15 combines with J gene TRBJ2-2, with 11 bases identical to TRBD1. The CDR3 totals 17 residues. Germline CDR1 reads LNHNV; CDR2 reads YYDKDF (reference sequence). Losses at the gene ends were 0 bases for V and 6 bases for J; bases not matched to a gene: 6. DNA for the CDR3: TGTGCCACCAGCAGAGATCCGGGACAGGGGGGATCCGGGGAGCTGTTTTTT. Translated, it gives CATSRDPGQGGSGELFF.

The chain is built from TRBV12-3 or TRBV12-4 and TRBJ2-7; D unresolved. The CDR3 contains 13 residues. V lost 3 bases and J 0 bases, leaving 6 bases between the germline ends. The CDR3 bases are TGTGCCAGCAGTTTTATATCCTCCTACGAGCAGTACTTC. Encoded protein: CASSFISSYEQYF.